The 12 T cell receptor beta chains below were found in one sample sequenced in a study of control samples from healthy donors and cancer patients. TCRdb's table, derived via immunoSEQ multiplex PCR, lists solely in-frame clones and lacks some. This table has 10,000 to 15,000 clones, more than 75% appearing once. Sample: formalin-fixed, paraffin-embedded tissue. These receptors originate from a male donor with melanoma.

The V and J genes are TRBV18 and TRBJ1-3; D is undetermined. CDR1 is KGHSH, CDR2 LQKENI, per germline. The CDR3 is made up of 15 amino acids. Trimming removed 6 bases at V and 0 bases at J, with 12 bases between. This chain's CDR3 is CASSESSLSGNTIYF. The CDR3 coding sequence is TGTGCCAGCTCTGAGAGTTCCCTCTCTGGAAACACCATATATTTT.

The V call is TRBV6-2 or TRBV6-3, the J call TRBJ1-2; 8 positions match TRBD1. Germline-derived CDR1 and CDR2 are MNHEY and SVGEGT. V shed 6 bases and J 0 bases; nucleotides not matched to a gene: 3. CDR3 size: 14 residues. In nucleotides, the CDR3 is TGTGCCAGCAGCCCGACAGGGGCTAACTATGGCTACACCTTC. Translated, it gives CASSPTGANYGYTF.

V and J are TRBV7-9 and TRBJ2-7; 10 bases are a match to TRBD2. The CDR3 is made up of 16 amino acids. The junction had 6 bases not matched to a gene; V was cut back by 4 bases and J by 0 bases. Germline V lookup: CDR1 SEHNR, CDR2 FQNEAQ (reference sequence). In DNA, the CDR3 is TGTGCCAGCAGCTCTTCTAGCGGGAGACACTCCTACGAGCAGTACTTC. Residues: CASSSSSGRHSYEQYF. Complete variable domain (other parts from reference TRBV7-9 and TRBJ2-7): DTGVSQNPRHKITKRGQNVTFRCDPISEHNRLYWYRQTLGQGPEFLTYFQNEAQLEKSRLLSDRFSAERPKGSFSTLEIQRTEQGDSAMYLCASSSSSGRHSYEQYFGPGTRLTVT.

This clone was found once. This chain links TRBV7-2 with TRBJ2-1, with D unresolved. The CDR3 contains 14 residues. CDR1 is SGHTA and CDR2 is FQGNSA in the germline V gene. Trimming shortened V by 5 bases and J by 8 bases, and 16 bases separated the two germline ends. The CDR3 region is CASSPPEVRHEQFF. The CDR3 bases are TGTGCCAGCAGCCCCCCCGAGGTGAGACATGAGCAGTTCTTC.

The rearrangement uses TRBV7-2 and TRBJ2-7; D is undetermined. This CDR3 has 12 amino acids. The germline V and J ends were trimmed by 5 bases and 2 bases, with 7 bases remaining between them. Germline V gene data show CDR1 as SGHTA and CDR2 as FQGNSA. CDR3 sequence reads: CASSATPYEQYV. The CDR3, as DNA: TGTGCCAGCAGCGCCACCCCCTACGAGCAGTACGTC.

The chain uses TRBV11-2 and TRBJ1-6; D gene unclear. The CDR3 runs to 12 residues. Trimming took off 4 bases at V and 10 bases at J, with 8 bases between the two ends. Germline CDR1 reads SGHAT; CDR2 reads FQNNGV. CDR3 residues: CASSSINSPLHF. CDR3 bases: TGTGCCAGCAGCTCGATTAACTCACCCCTCCACTTT.

The rearrangement links TRBV2 to TRBJ2-7; 9 bases map to TRBD1. Germline-derived CDR1 and CDR2 are SNHLY and FYNNEI. There are 13 residues in the CDR3. J gave up 5 bases and V 7 bases, and 6 bases lay outside the gene matches. This chain's CDR3 is CASTGQGDHEQYF. The CDR3 DNA sequence: TGTGCCAGCACGGGACAGGGCGACCACGAGCAGTACTTC. Combining the CDR3 with reference TRBV2 and TRBJ2-7 gives the whole variable domain EPEVTQTPSHQVTQMGQEVILRCVPISNHLYFYWYRQILGQKVEFLVSFYNNEISEKSEIFDDQFSVERPDGSNFTLKIRSTKLEDSAMYFCASTGQGDHEQYFGPGTRLTVT.

The J gene is TRBJ1-2, the V gene TRBV29-1, with TRBD1 matching over 10 bases. Germline loops: CDR1 SQVTM, CDR2 ANQGSEA. The CDR3 is 15 amino acids. After removal of 0 bases from V and 7 bases from J, the junction contained 8 bases not matched to a gene. The CDR3 bases are TGCAGCGTTGAAGATCCCGGGACAGGGGCAGGTGGCTACACCTTC. Encoded protein: CSVEDPGTGAGGYTF.

Only one count was recorded for this clone. The chain recombines TRBV4-1 with TRBJ2-7, with 7 bases that match TRBD1. There are 16 residues in the CDR3. V shed 1 base, J shed 2 bases, and the junction held 8 bases outside the gene matches. Germline assignment: CDR1 MGHRA and CDR2 YSYEKL. The CDR3 reads CASSQAADRITYEQYF. The CDR3, as DNA: TGCGCCAGCAGCCAAGCGGCGGACAGGATTACCTACGAGCAGTACTTC.

The chain has TRBV4-1 and TRBJ2-3, with 7 bases identical to TRBD2. The CDR3 is 15 residues long. The V gene's germline CDR1 is MGHRA and CDR2 YSYEKL. With 5 bases clipped from V and 4 bases from J, the junction kept 9 bases outside the gene matches. The CDR3 region is CASSTRLAGADTQYF. CDR3 DNA: TGCGCCAGCAGCACCAGACTAGCCGGGGCAGATACGCAGTATTTT.

The V call is TRBV19, the J call TRBJ2-7; D is perhaps TRBD1 (5 bases). This CDR3 contains 14 residues. Trimming stripped 5 bases from V and 1 base from J, with 12 bases between. CDR1 and CDR2 (germline): LNHDA, SQIVND (reference sequence). The CDR3 nucleotides are TGTGCCAGTAGTCGGCAGGGTAGGTCCTACGAGCAGTACTTC. Translation gives CASSRQGRSYEQYF.

The V call is TRBV3-1 (or the pseudogene TRBV3-2), the J call TRBJ1-2; D is unclear. Germline V lookup: CDR1 LGHDT, CDR2 YNNKEL (reference sequence). The CDR3 spans 13 residues. Between the trimmed V and J ends, which lost 5 bases and 14 bases, there was a span of 21 bases. CDR3 protein: CASSGLFGVEGTF. CDR3 coding DNA: TGTGCCAGCAGCGGACTGTTCGGGGTGGAGGGTACCTTC.